This T cell receptor beta chain was sequenced in a study of T cells in Graves' hyperthyroidism and ophthalmopathy. This clonotype was detected ten times or more. What it binds is unknown. Study-level results: Ophthalmopathy was distinguished from stable hyperthyroidism by 13 V-J signatures. Blood shared most expanded thyroid clonotypes above 0.001.

TCR beta CDR3 regions were amplified from RNA. The TCR CDR3 was amplified in a first-round RT-PCR using the HTBI primer set. TCRdb fed the multiplex PCR reads into MiXCR, producing one record per CDR3 protein. This table holds 450,000 to 550,000 distinct CDR3 sequences, approximately 25% found once. Individuals with ophthalmopathy presented a Clinical Activity Score of at least 3, a NOSPECS grade of at least 4 and a duration under 3 months. What was sequenced was blood. This clonotype was sampled from a woman aged 25 to 39 with Graves' ophthalmopathy.

CDR3 sequence: CASGPPGQPPPGYTF. CDR3 sequence (DNA): TGTGCTAGTGGACCACCGGGACAGCCTCCCCCTGGCTACACCTTC. The genes are TRBV12-5 and TRBJ1-2; 7 bases agree with TRBD1. The germline gives CDR1 LGHNT, CDR2 FRNRAP. V shed 6 bases, J shed 7 bases, and the junction held 14 bases outside the gene matches. This CDR3 spans 15 amino acids.